The sample holds many counts of the clone carrying this TCR beta chain. What it binds is not known. A J-beta primer mix and a sample-barcoded 5' primer were used in a second PCR of about 7 to 12 cycles. A tag from a template-switch adaptor with 12 random nucleotides marked each cDNA molecule. TCRdb reprocessed the 5' RACE reads with MiXCR, giving one entry per CDR3 protein. The table has some 700,000 distinct CDR3 sequences, 20% to 25% seen once; the top ten hold around 22%. The CDR3 sequence is 13 residues long. Germline values: CDR1 SQVTM, CDR2 ANQGSEA. V was clipped by 4 bases and J by 0 bases, with 9 bases between them. Peripheral blood samples of roughly 9.9 milliliters were drawn from each donor. The data stem from a study of blood T cells in healthy people across ages. Study results and caveats: The study found more naive CD4+ cells and higher diversity in long-lived than aged donors. Naive and antigen-experienced cells were not separated, limiting conclusive comparison.

The sequence was collected from a man between 65 and 80 years old in good health. This sequence joins TRBV29-1 and TRBJ1-1; tentatively, D is TRBD1 (5 bases). Sample: blood. The CDR3 loop reads CSVGQSMNTEAFF. The DNA for the CDR3 is TGCAGCGTTGGACAGTCTATGAACACTGAAGCTTTCTTT. The full variable domain, rest sourced from reference TRBV29-1 and TRBJ1-1, is SAVISQKPSRDICQRGTSLTIQCQVDSQVTMMFWYRQQPGQSLTLIATANQGSEATYESGFVIDKFPISRPNLTFSTLTVSNMSPEDSSIYLCSVGQSMNTEAFFGQGTRLTVV.